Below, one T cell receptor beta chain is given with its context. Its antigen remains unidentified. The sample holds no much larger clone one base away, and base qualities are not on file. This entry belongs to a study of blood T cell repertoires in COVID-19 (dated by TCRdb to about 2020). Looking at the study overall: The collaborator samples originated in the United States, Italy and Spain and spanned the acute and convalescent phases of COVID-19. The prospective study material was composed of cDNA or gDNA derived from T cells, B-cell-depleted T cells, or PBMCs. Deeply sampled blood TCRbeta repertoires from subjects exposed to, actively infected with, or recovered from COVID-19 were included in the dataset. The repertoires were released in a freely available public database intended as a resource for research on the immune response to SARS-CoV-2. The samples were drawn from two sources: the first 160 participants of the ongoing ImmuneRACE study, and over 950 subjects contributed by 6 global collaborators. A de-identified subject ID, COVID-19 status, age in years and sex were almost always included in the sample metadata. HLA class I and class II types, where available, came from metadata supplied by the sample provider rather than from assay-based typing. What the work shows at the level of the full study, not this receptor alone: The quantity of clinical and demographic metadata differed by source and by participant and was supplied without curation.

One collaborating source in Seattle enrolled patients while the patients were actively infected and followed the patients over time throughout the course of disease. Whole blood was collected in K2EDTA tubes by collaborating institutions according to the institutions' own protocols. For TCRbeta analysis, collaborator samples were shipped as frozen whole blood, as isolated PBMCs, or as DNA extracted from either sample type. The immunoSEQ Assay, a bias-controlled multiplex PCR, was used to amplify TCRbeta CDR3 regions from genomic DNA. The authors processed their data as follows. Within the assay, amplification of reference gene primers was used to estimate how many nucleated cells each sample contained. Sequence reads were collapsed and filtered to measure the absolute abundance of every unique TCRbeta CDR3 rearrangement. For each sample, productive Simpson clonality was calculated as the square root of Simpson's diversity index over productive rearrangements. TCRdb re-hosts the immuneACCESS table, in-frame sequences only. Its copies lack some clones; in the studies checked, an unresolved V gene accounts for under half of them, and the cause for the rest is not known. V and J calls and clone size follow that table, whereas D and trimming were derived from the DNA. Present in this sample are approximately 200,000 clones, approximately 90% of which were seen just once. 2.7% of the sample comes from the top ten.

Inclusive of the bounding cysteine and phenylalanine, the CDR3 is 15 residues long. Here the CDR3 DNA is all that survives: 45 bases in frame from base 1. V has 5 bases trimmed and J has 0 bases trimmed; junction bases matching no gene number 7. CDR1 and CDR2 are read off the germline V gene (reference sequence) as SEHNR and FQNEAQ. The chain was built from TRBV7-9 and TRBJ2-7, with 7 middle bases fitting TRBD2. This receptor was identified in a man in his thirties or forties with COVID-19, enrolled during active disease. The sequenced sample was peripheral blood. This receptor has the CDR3 CASSPPSGFSYEQYF. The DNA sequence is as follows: TGTGCCAGCAGCCCTCCTAGCGGCTTCTCCTACGAGCAGTACTTC. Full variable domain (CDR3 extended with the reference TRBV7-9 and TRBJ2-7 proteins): DTGVSQNPRHKITKRGQNVTFRCDPISEHNRLYWYRQTLGQGPEFLTYFQNEAQLEKSRLLSDRFSAERPKGSFSTLEIQRTEQGDSAMYLCASSPPSGFSYEQYFGPGTRLTVT.